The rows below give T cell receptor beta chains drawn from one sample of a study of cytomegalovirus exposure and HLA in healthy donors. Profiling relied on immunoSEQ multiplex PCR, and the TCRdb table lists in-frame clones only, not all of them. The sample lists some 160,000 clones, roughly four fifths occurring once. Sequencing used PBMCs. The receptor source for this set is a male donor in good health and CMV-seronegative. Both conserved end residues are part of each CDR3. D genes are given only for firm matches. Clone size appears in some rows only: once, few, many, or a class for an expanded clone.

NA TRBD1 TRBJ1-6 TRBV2 TGTGCCAGCAGTGCCAGACAGGGTACCCCCTATAATTCACCCCTCCACTTT CASSARQGTPYNSPLHF
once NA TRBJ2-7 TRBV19 TGTGCCAGTAGTATAGGCCCAGGGGCCTACGAGCAGTACTTC CASSIGPGAYEQYF
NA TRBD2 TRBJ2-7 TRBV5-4 TGTGCCAGCAGCTTGGTGTACCTCTCGTATAGCGGGAGTACCTACGAGCAGTACTTC CASSLVYLSYSGSTYEQYF
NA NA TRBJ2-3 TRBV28 TGTGCCAGCACGGTGGCGGCAGATACGCAGTATTTT CASTVAADTQYF
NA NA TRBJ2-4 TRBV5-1 TGCGCCAGCAGCGCTACCACGGGGGTGGGAAACATTCAGTACTTC CASSATTGVGNIQYF
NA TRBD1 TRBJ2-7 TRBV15 TGTGCCACCAAGGGACAGGGCTACGAGCAGTACTTC CATKGQGYEQYF
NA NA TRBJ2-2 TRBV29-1 TGCAGCACTGGACAGTGGGGCACCGGGGAGCTGTTTTTT CSTGQWGTGELFF
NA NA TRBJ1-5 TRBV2 TGTGCCAGCCTATCCAATCTGGGCAATCAGCCCCAGCATTTT CASLSNLGNQPQHF
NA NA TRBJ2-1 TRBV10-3 TGTGCCATCAGTGAGTCGAGGACTGGTCAAGAGCAGTTCTTC CAISESRTGQEQFF
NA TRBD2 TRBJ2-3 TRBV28 TGTGCCAGCAAAGCGGGAGCGACGGATACGCAGTATTTT CASKAGATDTQYF
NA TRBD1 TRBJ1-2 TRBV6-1 TGTGCCAGCAGTGACCGACAGGGCTTCAACTATGGCTACACCTTC CASSDRQGFNYGYTF
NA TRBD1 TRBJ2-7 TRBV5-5 TGTGCCAGCAGCTTGGGCCCGGGACAGGGGGCTTACGAGCAGTACTTC CASSLGPGQGAYEQYF
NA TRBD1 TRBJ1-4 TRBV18 TGTGCCAGCTCACCAAGACAGGGGGGAGATGAAAAACTGTTTTTT CASSPRQGGDEKLFF
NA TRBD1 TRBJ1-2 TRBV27 TGTGCCAGCAGTCACCTAGGGACAGATTATGGCTACACCTTC CASSHLGTDYGYTF
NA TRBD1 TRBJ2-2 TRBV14 TGTGCCAGCAGCCAAGAACGATGGACAGGGCGGACCGGGGAGCTGTTTTTT CASSQERWTGRTGELFF
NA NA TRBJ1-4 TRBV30 TGTGCCTGGAGTGCACAGTCCCCGCTTAATGAAAAACTGTTTTTT CAWSAQSPLNEKLFF
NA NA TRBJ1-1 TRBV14 TGTGCCAGCAGTCGAGATCCGTCCTGGTTTGACACTGAAGCTTTCTTT CASSRDPSWFDTEAFF
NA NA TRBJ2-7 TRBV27 TGTGCCAGCAGTCCAGACCAGGGGACCTACGAGCAGTACTTC CASSPDQGTYEQYF
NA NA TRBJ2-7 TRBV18 TGTGCCAGCTCACCACAATCCGGGATTTTTTCCTACGAGCAGTACTTC CASSPQSGIFSYEQYF
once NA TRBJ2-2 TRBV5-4 TGTGCCAGCCAGACAGAGATCAGCAACACCGGGGAGCTGTTTTTT CASQTEISNTGELFF
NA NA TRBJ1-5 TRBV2 TGTGCCAGCTCTAGGAGAAATAGCAATCAGCCCCAGCATTTT CASSRRNSNQPQHF
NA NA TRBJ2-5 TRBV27 TGTGCCAGCAGTTTCGTTGAGACTTCAGAGCAGTACTTC CASSFVETSEQYF
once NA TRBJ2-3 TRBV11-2 TGTGCCAGCAGCTTAGTCTCAGGGGCGGTCACAGATACGCAGTATTTT CASSLVSGAVTDTQYF
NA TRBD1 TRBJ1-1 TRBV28 TGTGCCAGCAGTTCAGGGGGACAGGAGAACACTGAAGCTTTCTTT CASSSGGQENTEAFF
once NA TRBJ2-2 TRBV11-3 TGTGCCAGCAGCTTAGAGGACAGCTCGGAGGAGCTGTTTTTT CASSLEDSSEELFF